This TCR beta chain is drawn from a study of T cells after yellow fever vaccination. The sample holds many counts of this clonotype. TCRdb re-called the 5' RACE reads with MiXCR, one entry per CDR3 protein. The sample contains around 350,000 distinct CDR3 sequences, 6.2% of which appear only once. This CDR3 comprises 14 residues. V shed 6 bases and J shed 7 bases, with 16 bases lying between them. The chain uses TRBV12-3 or TRBV12-4 and TRBJ1-5; D not resolved. This clonotype was sampled from a man aged 30-40 years who received the YFV17D yellow fever vaccine. Material: PBMCs, obtained 5 days after the yellow fever booster vaccination. DNA for the CDR3: TGTGCCAGCAGCCCCGGCTCATTGGCCCAGCCCCAGCATTTT. Residues: CASSPGSLAQPQHF.